These T cell receptor beta chains were read from a single sample in a study of T-cell reconstitution after alpha-beta-depleted transplantation in children. TCRdb re-called the PCR reads with MiXCR, one entry per CDR3 protein. The data contain about 980,000 distinct CDR3 sequences, 25% to 30% of them singletons. Here the sequenced sample was PBMCs, mostly from graft donor cells, taken 360 days after TCRalphabeta/CD19-depleted stem cell transplant. These receptors were obtained from a boy in the first two years of life who had a stem cell transplant for SCID, so the T cells may come from the graft donor. CDR3s include the opening cysteine and the closing phenylalanine or tryptophan. A D gene is named only where the DNA matches it firmly. Size values are once, few and many counts, or a class for expanded clones, and some rows have none.

d_call clone_size j_call v_call cdr3_aa cdr3_nt
TRBD1 NA TRBJ1-1 TRBV4-2 CASSQDRGVGTGTEAFF TGTGCCAGCAGCCAAGATCGGGGCGTGGGGACAGGGACTGAAGCTTTCTTT
NA NA TRBJ2-1 TRBV5-1 CASSSMSDNEQFF TGCGCCAGCAGCTCCATGTCGGACAATGAGCAGTTCTTC
NA few TRBJ2-2 TRBV20-1 CSATRLGVRTGELFF TGCAGTGCTACCCGACTGGGCGTGCGCACCGGGGAGCTGTTTTTT
NA few TRBJ1-2 TRBV28 CASTPNGGVYGYTF TGTGCCAGCACCCCAAATGGGGGGGTCTATGGCTACACCTTC
TRBD2 NA TRBJ2-3 TRBV24-1 CATSDSGGPTDTQYF TGTGCCACCAGTGATTCGGGGGGGCCTACAGATACGCAGTATTTT
TRBD2 many TRBJ2-2 TRBV4-3 CASSQLAGGLRELFF TGCGCCAGCAGCCAACTAGCGGGGGGGCTTAGGGAGCTGTTTTTT
NA NA TRBJ2-1 TRBV20-1 CSARDPGPYNEQFF TGCAGTGCTAGAGATCCGGGTCCCTACAATGAGCAGTTCTTC
NA few TRBJ2-3 TRBV5-4 CASSLERLVTDTQYF TGTGCCAGCAGCTTGGAGAGACTTGTCACAGATACGCAGTATTTT
TRBD1 NA TRBJ2-7 TRBV6-2/TRBV6-3 CASRVVDRAFGYF TGTGCCAGCAGAGTGGTCGACAGGGCATTCGGGTACTTC
TRBD1 NA TRBJ2-7 TRBV10-3 CAISVGTGGNEQYF TGTGCCATCAGTGTTGGGACAGGGGGCAACGAGCAGTACTTC